This T cell receptor beta chain was retrieved from a study of T cell changes during pregnancy in multiple sclerosis. In germline, CDR1 is SGHRS, CDR2 YFSETQ. This CDR3 contains 15 residues. The V gene end was trimmed by 2 bases and the J gene end by 7 bases; junction bases not matched to a gene: 8. Sequencing was performed with immunoSEQ multiplex PCR; in TCRdb, only in-frame clones are kept and a portion is missing. The table shows roughly 45,000 clones, with roughly 90% occurring only once. The input for sequencing was peripheral blood, taken in the first trimester of pregnancy. The sequence was collected from a female donor in good health, enrolled as a control in a pregnancy study. The chain joins TRBV5-1 to TRBJ2-1; 8 bases fit TRBD2. The CDR3 DNA sequence: TGCGCCAGCAGCTTAACCGGGACTAGTGAGAATGAGCAGTTCTTC. Translated, it gives CASSLTGTSENEQFF.